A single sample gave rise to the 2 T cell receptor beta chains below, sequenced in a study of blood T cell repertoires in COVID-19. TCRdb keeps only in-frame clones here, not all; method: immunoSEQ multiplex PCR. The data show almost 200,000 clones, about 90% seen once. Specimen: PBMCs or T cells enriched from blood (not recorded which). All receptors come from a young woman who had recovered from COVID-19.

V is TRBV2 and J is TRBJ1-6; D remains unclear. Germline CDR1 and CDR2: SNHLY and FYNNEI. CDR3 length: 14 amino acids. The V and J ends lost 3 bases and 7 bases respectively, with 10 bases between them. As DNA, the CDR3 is TGTGCCAGCAGTGAGCAGTGGAGCAATTCACCCCTCCACTTT. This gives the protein CASSEQWSNSPLHF.

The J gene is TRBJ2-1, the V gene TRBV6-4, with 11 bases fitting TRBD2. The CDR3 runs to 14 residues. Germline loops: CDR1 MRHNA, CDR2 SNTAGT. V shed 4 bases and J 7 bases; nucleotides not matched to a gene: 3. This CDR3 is CASSVAGGRNEQFF. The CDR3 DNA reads TGTGCCAGCAGTGTAGCGGGGGGGCGGAATGAGCAGTTCTTC.